Included here is one TCR beta chain sequence, with context. As yet, its antigen is unknown. Germline loops: CDR1 MGHRA, CDR2 YSYEKL. The CDR3 extends over 17 amino acids. Deletions cut 0 bases from V and 2 bases from J, with 17 bases between. The data are from a study of cytomegalovirus exposure and HLA in healthy donors. Study in general: A later analysis reported the same platform for the 100 to 150 validation repertoires and the roughly 630 first-cohort repertoires. Findings and limits, study-wide: Associated with cytomegalovirus, according to the listing, were fewer than 200 TCR beta chains. High sensitivity and specificity were reportedly achieved when the classifier diagnosed cytomegalovirus status.

The donors were members of the validation cohort, which comprised 90 to 150 subjects and was separate from the first cohort of roughly 700 subjects. Here immunoSEQ multiplex PCR was the method, and the copy in TCRdb shows in-frame clones only, minus some. Counted here are 250,000 to 350,000 clones, 88% occurring once; the ten biggest clones make up around 0.88%. Material: PBMCs. This clonotype was sampled from a man aged 25-45 years in good health and CMV-seronegative. The J gene is TRBJ2-7, the V gene TRBV4-1; TRBD2 might be the D (7 bases). Here the CDR3 DNA reads TGCGCCAGCAGCCAAGAGGGTGTACGGGGGGCCACCTACGAGCAGTACTTC. Translation gives CASSQEGVRGATYEQYF.